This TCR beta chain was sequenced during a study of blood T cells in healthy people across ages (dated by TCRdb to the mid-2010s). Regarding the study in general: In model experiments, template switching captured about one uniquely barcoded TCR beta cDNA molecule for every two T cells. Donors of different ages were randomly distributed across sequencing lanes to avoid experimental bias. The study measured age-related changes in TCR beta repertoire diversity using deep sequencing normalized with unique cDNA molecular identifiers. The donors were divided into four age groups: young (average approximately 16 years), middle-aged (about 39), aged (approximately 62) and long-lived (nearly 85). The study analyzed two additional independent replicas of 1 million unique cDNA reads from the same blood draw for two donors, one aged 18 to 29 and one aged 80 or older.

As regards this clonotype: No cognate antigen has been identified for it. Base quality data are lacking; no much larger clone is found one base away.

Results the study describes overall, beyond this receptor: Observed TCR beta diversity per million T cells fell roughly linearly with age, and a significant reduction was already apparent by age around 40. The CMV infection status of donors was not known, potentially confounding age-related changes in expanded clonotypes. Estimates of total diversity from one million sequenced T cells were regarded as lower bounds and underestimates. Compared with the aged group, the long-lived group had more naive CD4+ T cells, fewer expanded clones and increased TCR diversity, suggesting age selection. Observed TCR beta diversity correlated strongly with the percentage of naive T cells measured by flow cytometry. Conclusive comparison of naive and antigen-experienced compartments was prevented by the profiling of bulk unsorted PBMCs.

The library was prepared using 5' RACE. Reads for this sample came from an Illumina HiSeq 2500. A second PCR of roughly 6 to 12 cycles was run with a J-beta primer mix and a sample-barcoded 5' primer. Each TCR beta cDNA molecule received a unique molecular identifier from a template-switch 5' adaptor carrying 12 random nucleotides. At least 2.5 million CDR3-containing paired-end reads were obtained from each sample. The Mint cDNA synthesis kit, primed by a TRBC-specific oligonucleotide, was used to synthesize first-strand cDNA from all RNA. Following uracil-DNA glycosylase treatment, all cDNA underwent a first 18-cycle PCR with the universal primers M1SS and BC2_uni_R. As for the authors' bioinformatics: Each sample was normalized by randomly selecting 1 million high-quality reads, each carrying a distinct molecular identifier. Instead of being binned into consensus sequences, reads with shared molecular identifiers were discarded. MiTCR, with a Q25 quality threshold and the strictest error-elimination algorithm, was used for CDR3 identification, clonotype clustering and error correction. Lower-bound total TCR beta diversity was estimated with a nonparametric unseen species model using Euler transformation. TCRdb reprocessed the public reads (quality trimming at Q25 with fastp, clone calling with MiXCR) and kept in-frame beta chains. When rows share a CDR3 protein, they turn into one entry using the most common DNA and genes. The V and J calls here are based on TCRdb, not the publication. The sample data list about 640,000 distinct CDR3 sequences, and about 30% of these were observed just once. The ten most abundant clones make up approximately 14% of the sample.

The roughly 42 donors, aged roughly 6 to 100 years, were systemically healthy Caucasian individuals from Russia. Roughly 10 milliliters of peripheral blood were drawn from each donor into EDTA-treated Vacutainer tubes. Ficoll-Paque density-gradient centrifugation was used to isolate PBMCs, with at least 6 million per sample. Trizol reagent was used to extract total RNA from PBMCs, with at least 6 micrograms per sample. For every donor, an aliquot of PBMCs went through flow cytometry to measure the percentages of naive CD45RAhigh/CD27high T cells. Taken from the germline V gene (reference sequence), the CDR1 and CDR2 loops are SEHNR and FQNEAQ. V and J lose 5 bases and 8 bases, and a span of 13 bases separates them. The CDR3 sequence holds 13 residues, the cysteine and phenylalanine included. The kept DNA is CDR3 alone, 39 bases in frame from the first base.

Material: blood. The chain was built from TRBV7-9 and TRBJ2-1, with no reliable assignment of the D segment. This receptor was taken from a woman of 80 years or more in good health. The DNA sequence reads TGTGCCAGCAGCAAGGACGTTCGGGATGAGCAGTTCTTC. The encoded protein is CASSKDVRDEQFF. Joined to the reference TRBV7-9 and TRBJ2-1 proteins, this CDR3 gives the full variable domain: DTGVSQNPRHKITKRGQNVTFRCDPISEHNRLYWYRQTLGQGPEFLTYFQNEAQLEKSRLLSDRFSAERPKGSFSTLEIQRTEQGDSAMYLCASSKDVRDEQFFGPGTRLTVL.